Listed here are 14 T cell receptor beta chains from one sample, sequenced in a study of blood T cell repertoires in COVID-19. The repertoire was sequenced with immunoSEQ multiplex PCR; TCRdb's copy has only in-frame clones and lacks some. The sample lists around 74,000 clones, roughly nine tenths occurring once. Sample: peripheral blood. The receptors derive from a woman aged 80 or over with active or convalescent COVID-19.

V and J are TRBV14 and TRBJ1-1; weak D call: TRBD1 (5 bases). CDR1 and CDR2 from the germline V gene are SGHDN and FVKESK. V lost 4 bases and J lost 1, with 7 bases in between. This CDR3 comprises 13 residues. CDR3 coding DNA: TGTGCCAGCAGCCGACAGCCGAACACTGAAGCTTTCTTT. Amino acids: CASSRQPNTEAFF. Full variable domain (rest looked up from reference TRBV14 and TRBJ1-1): EAGVTQFPSHSVIEKGQTVTLRCDPISGHDNLYWYRRVMGKEIKFLLHFVKESKQDESGMPNNRFLAERTGGTYSTLKVQPAELEDSGVYFCASSRQPNTEAFFGQGTRLTVV.

The chain is built from TRBV19 and TRBJ1-3; TRBD1 is a possible D gene (5 bases). The CDR3 runs 18 residues. CDR1 is LNHDA, CDR2 SQIVND, per germline (reference sequence). Trimming removed 1 base from V and 0 bases from J, with 16 bases in between. For the CDR3, the DNA is TGTGCCAGTAGTATAGGGGGCGTCGGGAGGAGCTCTGGAAACACCATATATTTT. Its protein is CASSIGGVGRSSGNTIYF.

This rearrangement joins TRBV6-5 to TRBJ1-2; TRBD1 agrees at 9 bases. This CDR3 spans 11 amino acids. In germline, CDR1 is MNHEY, CDR2 SVGAGI. Trimming at V came to 11 bases and at J to 8 bases, leaving 6 bases not matched to a gene. The CDR3 spells CASGTGLGYTF. DNA of the CDR3: TGTGCCTCTGGGACAGGGCTGGGCTACACCTTC.

The CDR3 DNA sequence: TGTGCCAGCAGTGATAATGGACAGAGCACAGATACGCAGTATTTT. The encoded protein is CASSDNGQSTDTQYF. The rearrangement joins TRBV2 to TRBJ2-3; tentative D call: TRBD1 (6 bases). The V and J ends lost 3 bases and 0 bases respectively, with 10 bases between them. Germline CDR1 SNHLY, CDR2 FYNNEI. There are 15 residues in the CDR3.

The chain employs TRBV6-4 and TRBJ2-3; no clear D. CDR1 is MRHNA, CDR2 SNTAGT, per germline. CDR3 length: 14 residues. The V gene lost 4 bases and the J gene lost 1 base, with 9 bases spanning the gap. CDR3 DNA: TGTGCCAGCAGTGTCTTCTATGGCACAGATACGCAGTATTTT. This translates into CASSVFYGTDTQYF.

The gene calls are TRBV6-4 and TRBJ1-6; a weak D match, TRBD1 (5 bases). Trimming stripped 6 bases from V and 4 bases from J, with 13 bases between. CDR3 size: 15 residues. From germline, CDR1 is MRHNA and CDR2 SNTAGT. CDR3 residues: CASRAGGTYNSPLHF. The CDR3 DNA follows: TGTGCCAGCAGAGCCGGGGGAACATATAATTCACCCCTCCACTTT.

The chain joins TRBV9 to TRBJ2-1; 8 bases map to TRBD1. The CDR3 consists of 13 residues. Germline lookup yields CDR1 SGDLS and CDR2 YYNGEE. V trimming: 3 bases; J trimming: 8 bases; junction bases outside the gene matches: 4. Here the CDR3 reads CASSADRAHEQFF. As DNA, the CDR3 is TGTGCCAGCAGCGCGGACAGGGCGCATGAGCAGTTCTTC.

The chain carries TRBV7-2 and TRBJ2-7; 13 bases match TRBD2. After removal of 1 base from V and 3 bases from J, the junction contained 6 bases not matched to a gene. The CDR3 extends over 17 amino acids. From germline, CDR1 is SGHTA and CDR2 FQGNSA. This chain's CDR3 is CASSLDAGLAGSYEQYF. In nucleotides, the CDR3 is TGTGCCAGCAGCTTAGACGCGGGACTAGCGGGGAGCTACGAGCAGTACTTC.

The CDR3 spells CASSQDKIWVREDEAFF. CDR3 sequence (DNA): TGTGCCAGCAGCCAAGATAAAATTTGGGTCAGGGAGGATGAAGCTTTCTTT. The V and J genes are TRBV14 and TRBJ1-1; D may be TRBD1 (5 bases). Trimming took 0 bases from V and 7 from J, leaving 21 bases between them. Germline loops: CDR1 SGHDN, CDR2 FVKESK. The CDR3 spans 17 residues.

This clone has only a few counts. Here the CDR3 DNA reads TGTGCCAGTAGTACCCCCCGGGACAGGGGATCGGATAGCAATCAGCCCCAGCATTTT. The encoded protein is CASSTPRDRGSDSNQPQHF. The chain joins TRBV19 to TRBJ1-5; TRBD1 matches at 10 bases. This CDR3 is built from 19 residues. Germline values: CDR1 LNHDA, CDR2 SQIVND (reference sequence). V lost 4 bases to trimming and J lost 0 bases; unmatched junction nucleotides: 12.

The chain is built from TRBV3-1 (or the pseudogene TRBV3-2) and TRBJ1-2; 7 nucleotides align to TRBD1. Germline CDR1 reads LGHDT; CDR2 reads YNNKEL (reference sequence). The V and J ends lost 3 bases and 4 bases, in that order; junction bases with no gene match: 11. There are 16 residues in the CDR3. CDR3 sequence reads: CASSHGPEGTVYGYTF. The CDR3 nucleotides read TGTGCCAGCAGCCATGGCCCGGAGGGGACAGTCTATGGCTACACCTTC.

By frequency in the sample, this clone is large. This sequence joins TRBV4-1 and TRBJ2-7, with 11 bases that match TRBD1. The CDR3 loop spans 16 amino acids. The germline CDR1 and CDR2 sequences are MGHRA and YSYEKL. Trimming took 0 bases from V and 6 from J; bases not matched to a gene: 7. CDR3 protein: CASSQDDGTGGSEQYF. The CDR3 bases are TGCGCCAGCAGCCAAGATGACGGGACAGGGGGGTCCGAGCAGTACTTC.

The V gene is TRBV7-2, the J gene TRBJ1-4; D remains ambiguous. The CDR3 sequence is 15 residues long. Germline V CDR1 and CDR2: SGHTA, FQGNSA. V was pared by 5 bases and J by 2 bases, with 12 bases between. CDR3 DNA sequence: TGTGCCAGCAGCCCCTTGAGTTCGACTAATGAAAAACTGTTTTTT. Protein sequence: CASSPLSSTNEKLFF.

The chain couples TRBV2 to TRBJ2-5, with D possibly being TRBD2 (7 bases). V lost 8 bases, J lost 4 bases, and 20 bases lay in between. Germline CDR1 SNHLY, CDR2 FYNNEI. This CDR3 region has 15 residues. The CDR3 DNA is TGTGCCAGCCGCCGGGGAGGGGGAGGAGGAGAGACCCAGTACTTC. Protein sequence: CASRRGGGGGETQYF.